This T cell receptor beta chain was identified in a study of CD8+ T cells in alopecia areata. After isolation, RNA underwent reverse transcription to generate cDNA as the sequencing template. The protocol was immunoSEQ multiplex PCR, while the TCRdb copy is restricted to in-frame clones and leaves out a portion. Of tens of thousands of clones in the sample, about half were seen once. The treatment: oral pan-JAK inhibitor, 5-10 mg twice daily. CDR3 length: 14 amino acids. V shed 4 bases and J shed 1 base, with 10 bases lying between them. Germline assignment: CDR1 MNHEY and CDR2 SMNVEV (reference sequence).

The chain links TRBV27 to TRBJ1-1; D may be TRBD1 (5 bases). The TCR was taken from a human donor with alopecia areata. The sequences come from CD8+ T cells sorted from blood, collected at approximately week 39, from a patient treated with tofacitinib. Here the CDR3 reads CASSWGGRNTEAFF. In DNA form, the CDR3 reads TGTGCCAGCAGTTGGGGGGGAAGGAACACTGAAGCTTTCTTT.